Here is one T cell receptor beta chain with its context. What it binds is unknown. The CDR3 consists of 12 residues. CDR1 is SGHRS and CDR2 is YFSETQ in the germline V gene. Samples each yielded cDNA through eight separate reactions. Two nested PCRs, about 16 and 10 cycles, amplified TCRalpha and TCRbeta cDNA. From the 5' RACE reads, TCRdb lists one entry per CDR3 protein and no DNA. This repertoire comprises a few hundred thousand distinct CDR3 sequences; its ten largest clones make up around 1.5%. These data originate in a study of monozygotic twins with inflammatory bowel disease. Study-level points and caveats: Among twins, concordant and discordant pairs did not differ in repertoire similarity, possibly from limited power. Inverse Simpson values showed less TCRbeta diversity in IBD patients than in their healthy co-twins.

This receptor was identified in a human donor with ulcerative colitis or Crohn's disease, or a healthy co-twin of an affected twin (not recorded which). This rearrangement joins TRBV5-1 to TRBJ2-7. The sample consisted of blood. The CDR3 protein is CASSSDSYEQYF.